Presented here are 21 T cell receptor beta chains from one specimen sequenced in a study of T cells in Graves' hyperthyroidism and ophthalmopathy. Using RNA transcripts as the source, TCR beta CDR3 regions were amplified. HTBI primers drove first-round RT-PCR of the TCR CDR3. TCRdb used MiXCR to reprocess the multiplex PCR reads, holding one entry per CDR3 protein. The sample comprises about 560,000 distinct CDR3 sequences, around 17% of which are singletons, and roughly 18% rests with the top ten. Sample: blood. The receptors stem from a woman aged 18-30 years with Graves' hyperthyroidism.

This clonotype was observed at least ten times. The chain is built from TRBV7-2 and TRBJ2-1; D may be TRBD1 (5 bases). The CDR3 sequence is 16 residues long. V dropped 5 bases and J dropped 1 base, with 15 bases sitting between them. CDR1 and CDR2 from the germline V gene are SGHTA and FQGNSA. CDR3 sequence: CASSLRQNPSYNEQFF. CDR3 in DNA: TGTGCCAGCAGCCTCCGACAGAATCCTTCCTACAATGAGCAGTTCTTC.

The V call is TRBV24-1, the J call TRBJ2-5; no definite D call. Germline V CDR1 and CDR2: KGHDR, SFDVKD. Between the trimmed V and J ends, which lost 6 bases and 1 base, there was a span of 11 bases. The length of the CDR3 is 14 residues. The CDR3 nucleotides are TGTGCCACCAGTCCAGCCGGCCCCCAAGAGACCCAGTACTTC. Translating gives CATSPAGPQETQYF.

The chain couples TRBV4-2 to TRBJ2-3, with 7 nucleotides matching TRBD2. CDR3 size: 14 residues. Per germline, CDR1 LGHNA and CDR2 YNFKEQ. The J segment lost 9 bases and the V segment lost 1 base, leaving 7 bases of the junction unmatched. The CDR3 is CASSQVRDYGTQYF. DNA for the CDR3: TGTGCCAGCAGCCAAGTTCGGGACTACGGGACGCAGTATTTT.

This clonotype was seen many times. This sequence joins TRBV2 and TRBJ2-2, with 7 bases matching TRBD1. From germline, CDR1 is SNHLY and CDR2 FYNNEI. Trimming took 2 bases from V and 1 from J; bases not matched to a gene: 10. This CDR3 is 18 amino acids long. The CDR3 nucleotides read TGTGCCAGCAGTGAAATTCAACAGGGGCTCCAGAACACCGGGGAGCTGTTTTTT. Translated, it gives CASSEIQQGLQNTGELFF.

This clonotype was seen a few times. The chain combines TRBV7-2 with TRBJ2-7, with D maybe TRBD2 (5 bases). Trimming shortened V by 6 bases and J by 3 bases, and 12 bases separated the two germline ends. Per germline, CDR1 SGHTA and CDR2 FQGNSA. This CDR3 region has 13 residues. CDR3 coding DNA: TGTGCCAGCAGGGCAGCGGTTAACTACGAGCAGTACTTC. It translates to CASRAAVNYEQYF.

The rearrangement joins TRBV20-1 to TRBJ1-1, with D perhaps matching TRBD1 (5 bases). The CDR3 covers 13 residues. Trimming left V 8 bases short and J 7 bases short, with 20 bases between. Germline CDR1 DFQATT, CDR2 SNEGSKA (reference sequence). The CDR3 coding sequence is TGCAGTACCCAAGGGACGGAACCTCGTGAAGCTTTCTTT. It yields the protein CSTQGTEPREAFF.

This clonotype was observed at least ten times. The chain links TRBV6-1 to TRBJ2-7, with D unresolved. This CDR3 is 16 amino acids long. Trimming removed 2 bases from V and 1 base from J, with 15 bases in between. Germline loops: CDR1 MNHNS, CDR2 SASEGT. The CDR3 DNA reads TGTGCCAGCAGTGAACGGGCGAGACACCTATCCTACGAGCAGTACTTC. Its translation is CASSERARHLSYEQYF.

This clonotype was observed at least ten times. The rearrangement joins TRBV5-1 to TRBJ2-7; possibly TRBD1 for D (5 bases). The germline V and J ends were trimmed by 5 bases and 4 bases, with 10 bases remaining between them. Germline V CDR1 and CDR2: SGHRS, YFSETQ. This CDR3 region has 12 residues. The CDR3 protein is CASSRGQYEQYF. The DNA of the CDR3 is TGCGCCAGCAGTAGGGGTCAGTACGAGCAGTACTTC.

This clonotype was recorded a few times. The chain has TRBV7-2 and TRBJ2-7, with 8 bases identical to TRBD2. The germline CDR1 and CDR2 sequences are SGHTA and FQGNSA. The CDR3 runs to 16 residues. The V segment lost 7 bases and the J segment 0 bases; nucleotides outside the gene matches: 11. CDR3 bases: TGTGCCAGCACTCCCGGGAGGCGGGGGGACTCCTACGAGCAGTACTTC. Its translation is CASTPGRRGDSYEQYF.

The table lists this clonotype with many counts. This chain uses TRBV20-1 with TRBJ2-7; 14 bases are shared with TRBD2. After removal of 3 bases from V and 3 bases from J, the junction contained 7 bases not matched to a gene. The CDR3 consists of 16 residues. CDR1 and CDR2 (germline): DFQATT, SNEGSKA (reference sequence). Here the CDR3 DNA reads TGCAGTGCTAGCGATCCGGGACTAGCGGGAGTCTACGAGCAGTACTTC. It encodes CSASDPGLAGVYEQYF.

This clonotype was observed at least ten times. This chain uses TRBV13 with TRBJ1-1, with D perhaps matching TRBD1 (5 bases). CDR1 is PRHDT, CDR2 FYEKMQ, per germline (reference sequence). Trimming left V 2 bases short and J 4 bases short, with 17 bases between. There are 16 residues in the CDR3. This chain's CDR3 is CASSLPRLWGSTEAFF. The CDR3 nucleotides are TGTGCCAGCAGCTTACCCCGCCTATGGGGGAGCACTGAAGCTTTCTTT.

The chain combines TRBV6-1 with TRBJ2-2; TRBD2 matches 9 bases. J lost 6 bases, V lost 4 bases, and 3 bases had no gene match. This CDR3 has 14 amino acids. Germline CDR1 reads MNHNS; CDR2 reads SASEGT. CDR3 bases: TGTGCCAGCAGTGGTAGCGGGAGTTCCGGGGAGCTGTTTTTT. Translating it yields CASSGSGSSGELFF.

There are many counts of this clonotype. The CDR3 DNA is TGTGCCAGCAGCCCTCCAGGGGATAGCTATGGCTACACCTTC. Translated, it gives CASSPPGDSYGYTF. V and J are TRBV7-8 and TRBJ1-2; a weak D match, TRBD1 (6 bases). The germline V and J ends were trimmed by 5 bases and 4 bases, with 14 bases remaining between them. Germline V gene lookup returns CDR1 SGHVS and CDR2 FQNEAQ. The length of the CDR3 is 14 residues. Drawing the rest from reference TRBV7-8 and TRBJ1-2, the complete variable domain is GAGVSQSPRYKVAKRGQDVALRCDPISGHVSLFWYQQALGQGPEFLTYFQNEAQLDKSGLPSDRFFAERPEGSVSTLKIQRTQQEDSAVYLCASSPPGDSYGYTFGSGTRLTVV.

This clonotype was counted at least ten times. V usage is TRBV7-2 and J usage is TRBJ2-7; a possible D gene is TRBD1 (5 bases). The CDR3 has 13 residues. V was pared by 5 bases and J by 9 bases, with 17 bases between. CDR1 is SGHTA, CDR2 FQGNSA, per germline. In DNA form, the CDR3 reads TGTGCCAGCAGCGGCGAAGAAAGGGGTCGGCAGTACTTC. It encodes CASSGEERGRQYF.

The chain has TRBV15 and TRBJ2-3, with D unclear. V dropped 3 bases and J dropped 2 bases, with 0 bases sitting between them. CDR1 is LNHNV, CDR2 YYDKDF, per germline (reference sequence). This CDR3 is 11 amino acids long. Written as DNA, the CDR3 is TGTGCCACCAGCAGCACAGATACGCAGTATTTT. It codes for CATSSTDTQYF. The full variable domain, its missing parts supplied by reference TRBV15 and TRBJ2-3, is DAMVIQNPRYQVTQFGKPVTLSCSQTLNHNVMYWYQQKSSQAPKLLFHYYDKDFNNEADTPDNFQSRRPNTSFCFLDIRSPGLGDTAMYLCATSSTDTQYFGPGTRLTVL.

In its sample, this clonotype was seen many times. The chain combines TRBV3-1 with TRBJ1-1, with no clear D. In germline, CDR1 is LGHDT, CDR2 YNNKEL (reference sequence). Trimming took 1 base from V and 0 from J, leaving 6 bases between them. The CDR3 has 14 residues. CDR3 DNA sequence: TGTGCCAGCAGCCAAGGCCATTTGAACACTGAAGCTTTCTTT. This gives the protein CASSQGHLNTEAFF.

This clonotype has ten or more counts. The chain combines TRBV9 with TRBJ2-3; D possibly corresponds to TRBD2 (5 bases). CDR1 is SGDLS and CDR2 is YYNGEE in the germline V gene. V was clipped by 0 bases and J by 6 bases, with 14 bases between them. The CDR3 runs 15 residues. The CDR3 DNA follows: TGTGCCAGCAGCGTAGGGTCCTTTAGCGAGGATACGCAGTATTTT. Translating it yields CASSVGSFSEDTQYF.

A remark on this clonotype: A single base separates this from a much larger clone, so it may be a read error. V and J are TRBV2 and TRBJ1-5; D gene unclear. This CDR3 is 12 amino acids long. CDR1 and CDR2 from the germline V gene are SNHLY and FYNNEI. V lost 1 base and J 7 bases, leaving 5 bases between the germline ends. CDR3: CASSEGRQPQHF. In DNA, the CDR3 is TGTGCCAGCAGTGAAGGCAGACAGCCCCAGCATTTT.

There are many counts of this clonotype. V gene TRBV27 combines with J gene TRBJ2-3; 9 bases map to TRBD2. Germline V CDR1 and CDR2: MNHEY, SMNVEV (reference sequence). This CDR3 comprises 18 residues. The J segment lost 0 bases and the V segment lost 1 base, leaving 8 bases of the junction unmatched. CDR3 sequence reads: CASSLWDGTSPSTDTQYF. The CDR3 coding sequence is TGTGCCAGCAGTTTATGGGATGGGACTAGCCCTAGCACAGATACGCAGTATTTT.

The rearrangement joins TRBV7-2 to TRBJ2-1; 9 bases map to TRBD1. V shed 5 bases, J shed 8 bases, and the junction held 4 bases outside the gene matches. This CDR3 has 13 residues. Germline-derived CDR1 and CDR2 are SGHTA and FQGNSA. The CDR3 is CASSRTGAHEQFF. CDR3 DNA: TGTGCCAGCAGCCGGACAGGGGCGCATGAGCAGTTCTTC.

This clonotype was observed many times. The genes are TRBV20-1 and TRBJ2-7; 9 bases align to TRBD2. V shed 1 base, J shed 4 bases, and the junction held 5 bases outside the gene matches. Per the germline V gene, CDR1 is DFQATT and CDR2 is SNEGSKA (reference sequence). The CDR3 covers 14 residues. The CDR3, as DNA: TGCAGTGCTAGAGGCGGGGGGGCCGAATACGAGCAGTACTTC. It is translated as CSARGGGAEYEQYF.